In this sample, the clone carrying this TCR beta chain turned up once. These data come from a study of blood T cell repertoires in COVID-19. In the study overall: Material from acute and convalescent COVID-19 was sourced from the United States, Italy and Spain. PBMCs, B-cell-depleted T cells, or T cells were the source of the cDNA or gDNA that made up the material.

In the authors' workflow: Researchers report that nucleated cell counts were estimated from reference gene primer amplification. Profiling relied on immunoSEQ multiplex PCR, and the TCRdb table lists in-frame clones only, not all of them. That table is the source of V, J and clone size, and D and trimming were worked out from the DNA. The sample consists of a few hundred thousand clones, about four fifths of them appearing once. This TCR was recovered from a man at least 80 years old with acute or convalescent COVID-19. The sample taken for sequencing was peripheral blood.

DNA for the CDR3: TGTGCCAGCAGCTCACAGGGCGCCGGAAACACCATATATTTT. This gives the protein CASSSQGAGNTIYF. This rearrangement joins TRBV14 to TRBJ1-3; maybe TRBD1 (6 bases). V lost 5 bases, J lost 4 bases, and 12 bases lay in between. This CDR3 is 14 amino acids long. The germline V gene encodes CDR1 SGHDN and CDR2 FVKESK.